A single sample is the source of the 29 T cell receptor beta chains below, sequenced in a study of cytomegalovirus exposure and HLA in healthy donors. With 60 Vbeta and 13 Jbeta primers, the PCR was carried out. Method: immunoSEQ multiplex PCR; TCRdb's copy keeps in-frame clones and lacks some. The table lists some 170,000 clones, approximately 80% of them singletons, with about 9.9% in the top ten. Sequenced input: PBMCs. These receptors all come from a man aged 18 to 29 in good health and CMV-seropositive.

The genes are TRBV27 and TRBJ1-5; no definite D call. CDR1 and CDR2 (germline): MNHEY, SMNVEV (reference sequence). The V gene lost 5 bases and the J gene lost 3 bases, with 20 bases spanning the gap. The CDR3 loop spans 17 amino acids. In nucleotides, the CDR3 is TGTGCCAGCAGTCCTGGGAGAGGGAAGGAGAACAATCAGCCCCAGCATTTT. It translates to CASSPGRGKENNQPQHF.

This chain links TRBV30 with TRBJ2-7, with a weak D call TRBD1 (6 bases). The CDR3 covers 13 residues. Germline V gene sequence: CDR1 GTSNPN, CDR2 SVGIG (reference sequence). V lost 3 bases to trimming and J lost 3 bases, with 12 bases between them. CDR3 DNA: TGTGCCTGGAGGAGCCAGGGGCGCTACGAGCAGTACTTC. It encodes CAWRSQGRYEQYF.

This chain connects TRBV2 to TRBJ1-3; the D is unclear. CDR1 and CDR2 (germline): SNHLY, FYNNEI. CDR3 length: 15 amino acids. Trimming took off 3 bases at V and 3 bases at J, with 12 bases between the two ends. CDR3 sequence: CASSDARLIGNTIYF. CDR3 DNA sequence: TGTGCCAGCAGTGATGCCCGACTCATTGGAAACACCATATATTTT.

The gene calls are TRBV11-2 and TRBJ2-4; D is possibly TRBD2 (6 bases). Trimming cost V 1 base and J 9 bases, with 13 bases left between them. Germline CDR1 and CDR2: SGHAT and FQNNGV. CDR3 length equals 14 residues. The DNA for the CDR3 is TGTGCCAGCAGCTTAGCGGGTGGGGGGAGCATTCAGTACTTC. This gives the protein CASSLAGGGSIQYF.

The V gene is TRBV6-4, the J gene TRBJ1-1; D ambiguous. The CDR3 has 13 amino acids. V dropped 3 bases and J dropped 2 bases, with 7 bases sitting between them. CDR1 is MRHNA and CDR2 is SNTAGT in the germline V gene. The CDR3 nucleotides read TGTGCCAGCAGTGATGCGTATAACACTGAAGCTTTCTTT. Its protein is CASSDAYNTEAFF.

The CDR3 loop is CSVGDRLFTGELFF. CDR3 nucleotide sequence: TGCAGCGTAGGTGACAGGTTATTCACCGGGGAGCTGTTTTTT. The chain combines TRBV29-1 with TRBJ2-2, with TRBD1 as a possible D gene (6 bases). Germline CDR1 and CDR2: SQVTM and ANQGSEA. CDR3 size: 14 residues. V lost 6 bases and J lost 4, with 15 bases in between.

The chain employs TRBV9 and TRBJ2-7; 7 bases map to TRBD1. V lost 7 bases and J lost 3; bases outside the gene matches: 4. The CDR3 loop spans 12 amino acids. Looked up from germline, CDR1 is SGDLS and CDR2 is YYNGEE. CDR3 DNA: TGTGCCAGCTTGACAGGGAGCTACGAGCAGTACTTC. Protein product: CASLTGSYEQYF.

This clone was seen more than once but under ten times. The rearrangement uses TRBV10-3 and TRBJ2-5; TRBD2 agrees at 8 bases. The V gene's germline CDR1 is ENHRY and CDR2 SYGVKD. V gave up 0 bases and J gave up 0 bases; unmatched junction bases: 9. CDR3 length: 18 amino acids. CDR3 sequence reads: CAISESIQASGYQETQYF. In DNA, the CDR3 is TGTGCCATCAGTGAGTCTATTCAGGCTAGCGGGTACCAAGAGACCCAGTACTTC.

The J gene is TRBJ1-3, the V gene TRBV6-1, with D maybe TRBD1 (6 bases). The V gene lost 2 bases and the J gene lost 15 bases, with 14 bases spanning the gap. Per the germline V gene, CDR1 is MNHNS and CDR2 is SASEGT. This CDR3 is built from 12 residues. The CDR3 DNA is TGTGCCAGCAGTGAATGGGGACACCGGGAATATTTT. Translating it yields CASSEWGHREYF.

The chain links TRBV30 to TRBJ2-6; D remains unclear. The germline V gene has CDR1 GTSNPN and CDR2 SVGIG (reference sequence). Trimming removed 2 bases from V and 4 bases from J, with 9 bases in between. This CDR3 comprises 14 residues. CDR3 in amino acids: CAWSPLRGANVLTF. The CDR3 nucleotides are TGTGCCTGGAGTCCACTTAGAGGGGCCAACGTCCTGACTTTC.

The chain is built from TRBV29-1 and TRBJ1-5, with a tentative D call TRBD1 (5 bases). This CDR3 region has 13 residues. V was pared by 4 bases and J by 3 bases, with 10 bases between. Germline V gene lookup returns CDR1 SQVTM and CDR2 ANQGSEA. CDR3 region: CSVAETDNQPQHF. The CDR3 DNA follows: TGCAGCGTTGCGGAGACAGACAATCAGCCCCAGCATTTT.

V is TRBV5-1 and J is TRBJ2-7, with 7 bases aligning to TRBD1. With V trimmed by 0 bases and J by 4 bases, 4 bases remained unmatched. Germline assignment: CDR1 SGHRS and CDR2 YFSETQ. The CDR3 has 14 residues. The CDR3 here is CASSLVGQEYEQYF. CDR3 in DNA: TGCGCCAGCAGCTTGGTAGGACAGGAGTACGAGCAGTACTTC.

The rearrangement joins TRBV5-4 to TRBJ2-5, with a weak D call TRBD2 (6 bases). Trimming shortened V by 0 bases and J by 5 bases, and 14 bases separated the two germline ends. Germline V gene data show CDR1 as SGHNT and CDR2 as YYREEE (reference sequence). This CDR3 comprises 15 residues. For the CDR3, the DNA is TGTGCCAGCAGCTTGGGTATCGGGAGTGGTGAGACCCAGTACTTC. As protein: CASSLGIGSGETQYF.

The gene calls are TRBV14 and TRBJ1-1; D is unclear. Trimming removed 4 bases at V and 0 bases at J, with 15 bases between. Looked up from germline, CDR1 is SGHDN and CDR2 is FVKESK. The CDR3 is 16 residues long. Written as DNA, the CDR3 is TGTGCCAGCAGCCGCCGCCACCAGTCCCTGAACACTGAAGCTTTCTTT. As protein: CASSRRHQSLNTEAFF.

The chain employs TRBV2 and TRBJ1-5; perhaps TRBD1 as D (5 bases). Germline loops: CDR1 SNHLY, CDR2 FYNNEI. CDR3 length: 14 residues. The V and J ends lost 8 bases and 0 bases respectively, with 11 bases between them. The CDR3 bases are TGTGCCAGCGGGGCGGAGTATAGCAATCAGCCCCAGCATTTT. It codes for CASGAEYSNQPQHF.

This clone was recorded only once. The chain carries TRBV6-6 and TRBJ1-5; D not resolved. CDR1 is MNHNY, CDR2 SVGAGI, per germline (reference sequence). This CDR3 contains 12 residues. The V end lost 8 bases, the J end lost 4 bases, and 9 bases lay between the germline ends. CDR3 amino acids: CASADGNQPQHF. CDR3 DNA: TGTGCCAGCGCGGATGGGAATCAGCCCCAGCATTTT.

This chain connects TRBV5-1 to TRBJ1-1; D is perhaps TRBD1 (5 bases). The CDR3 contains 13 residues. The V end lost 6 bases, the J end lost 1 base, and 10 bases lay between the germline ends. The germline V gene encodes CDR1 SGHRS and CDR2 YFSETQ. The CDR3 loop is CASTGDPNTEAFF. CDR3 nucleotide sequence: TGCGCCAGCACGGGGGACCCGAACACTGAAGCTTTCTTT.

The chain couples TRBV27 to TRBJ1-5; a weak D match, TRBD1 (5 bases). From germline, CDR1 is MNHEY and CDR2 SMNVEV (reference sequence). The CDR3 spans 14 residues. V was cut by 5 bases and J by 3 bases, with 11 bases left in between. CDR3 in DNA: TGTGCCAGCAGTCCAGGAGGGGCCAATCAGCCCCAGCATTTT. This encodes CASSPGGANQPQHF.

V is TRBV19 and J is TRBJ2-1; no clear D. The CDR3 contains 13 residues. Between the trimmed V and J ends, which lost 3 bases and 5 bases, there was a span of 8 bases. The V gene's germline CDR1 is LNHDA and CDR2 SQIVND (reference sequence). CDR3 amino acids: CASSIPADNEQFF. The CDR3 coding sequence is TGTGCCAGTAGTATTCCCGCGGACAATGAGCAGTTCTTC.

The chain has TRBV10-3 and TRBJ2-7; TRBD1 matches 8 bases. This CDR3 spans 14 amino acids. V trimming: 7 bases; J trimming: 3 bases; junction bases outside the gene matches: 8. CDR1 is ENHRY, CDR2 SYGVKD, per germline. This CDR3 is CAITSGQGLYEQYF. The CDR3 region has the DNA TGTGCCATCACCTCAGGACAGGGACTCTACGAGCAGTACTTC.

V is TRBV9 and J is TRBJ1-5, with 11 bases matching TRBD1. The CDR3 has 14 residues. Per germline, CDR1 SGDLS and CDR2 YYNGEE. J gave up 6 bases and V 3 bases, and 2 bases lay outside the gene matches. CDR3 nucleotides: TGTGCCAGCAGCGCCGGGACAGGGGGTCAGCCCCAGCATTTT. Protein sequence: CASSAGTGGQPQHF.

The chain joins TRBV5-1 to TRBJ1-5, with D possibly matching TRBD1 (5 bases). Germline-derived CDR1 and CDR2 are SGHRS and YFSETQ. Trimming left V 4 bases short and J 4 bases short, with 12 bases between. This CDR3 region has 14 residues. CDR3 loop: CASSAGTENQPQHF. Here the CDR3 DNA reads TGCGCCAGCAGCGCCGGGACTGAGAATCAGCCCCAGCATTTT.

For the CDR3, the DNA is TGTGCCAGCAATCCGGGACAGGGGTTGTCCGAGCAGTACTTC. Its protein product is CASNPGQGLSEQYF. The chain links TRBV6-5 to TRBJ2-7; 10 bases agree with TRBD1. Germline V gene lookup returns CDR1 MNHEY and CDR2 SVGAGI. The CDR3 covers 14 residues. Trimming took 7 bases from V and 6 from J; bases not matched to a gene: 9.

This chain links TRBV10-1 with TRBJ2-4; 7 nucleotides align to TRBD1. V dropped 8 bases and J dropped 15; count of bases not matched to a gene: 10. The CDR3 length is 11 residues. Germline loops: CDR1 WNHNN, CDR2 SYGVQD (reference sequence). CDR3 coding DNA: TGCGCCAGCGGTATGGGGACAGCGACGTACTTC. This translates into CASGMGTATYF.

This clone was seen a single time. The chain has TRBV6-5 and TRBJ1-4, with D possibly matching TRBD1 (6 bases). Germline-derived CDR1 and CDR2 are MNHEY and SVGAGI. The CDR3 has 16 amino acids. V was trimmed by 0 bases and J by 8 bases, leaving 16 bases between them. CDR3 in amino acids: CASSYSNGGAQEKLFF. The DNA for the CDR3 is TGTGCCAGCAGTTACTCGAATGGGGGGGCGCAGGAAAAACTGTTTTTT.

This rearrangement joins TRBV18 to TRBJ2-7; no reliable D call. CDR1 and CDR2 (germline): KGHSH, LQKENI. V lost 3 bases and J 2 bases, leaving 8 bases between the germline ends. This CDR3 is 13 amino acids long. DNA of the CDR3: TGTGCCAGCTCACCCACAGCTACCTACGAGCAGTACTTC. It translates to CASSPTATYEQYF.

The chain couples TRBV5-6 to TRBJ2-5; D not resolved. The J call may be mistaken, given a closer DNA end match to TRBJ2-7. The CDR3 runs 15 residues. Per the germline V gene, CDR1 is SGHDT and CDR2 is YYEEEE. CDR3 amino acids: CASSLAWQQIYEQYF. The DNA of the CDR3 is TGTGCCAGCAGCTTGGCCTGGCAACAGATCTACGAGCAGTACTTC.

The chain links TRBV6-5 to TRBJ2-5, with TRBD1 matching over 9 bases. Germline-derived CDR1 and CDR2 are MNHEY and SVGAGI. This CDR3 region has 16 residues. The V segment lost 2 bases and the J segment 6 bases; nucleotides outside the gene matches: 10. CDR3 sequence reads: CASSYVIGQGSKTQYF. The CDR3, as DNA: TGTGCCAGCAGTTACGTCATTGGACAGGGGAGTAAGACCCAGTACTTC.

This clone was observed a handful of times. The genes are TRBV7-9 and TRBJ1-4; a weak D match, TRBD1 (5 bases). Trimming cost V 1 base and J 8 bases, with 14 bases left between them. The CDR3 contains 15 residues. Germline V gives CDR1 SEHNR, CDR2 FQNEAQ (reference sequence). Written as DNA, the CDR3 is TGTGCCAGCAGCTTAGGGCTCGGGACTCAAGAAAAACTGTTTTTT. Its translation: CASSLGLGTQEKLFF.